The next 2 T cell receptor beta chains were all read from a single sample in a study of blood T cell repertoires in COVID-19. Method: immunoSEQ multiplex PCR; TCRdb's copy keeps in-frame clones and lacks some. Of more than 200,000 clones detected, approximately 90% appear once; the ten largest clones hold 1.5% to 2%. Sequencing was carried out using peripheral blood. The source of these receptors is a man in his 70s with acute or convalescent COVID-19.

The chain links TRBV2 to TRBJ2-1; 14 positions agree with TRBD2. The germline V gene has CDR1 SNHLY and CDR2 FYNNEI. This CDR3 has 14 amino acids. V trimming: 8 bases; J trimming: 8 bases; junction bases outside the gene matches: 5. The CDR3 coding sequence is TGTGCCAGCCGGACTAGCGGGAGGTTTGATGAGCAGTTCTTC. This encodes CASRTSGRFDEQFF.

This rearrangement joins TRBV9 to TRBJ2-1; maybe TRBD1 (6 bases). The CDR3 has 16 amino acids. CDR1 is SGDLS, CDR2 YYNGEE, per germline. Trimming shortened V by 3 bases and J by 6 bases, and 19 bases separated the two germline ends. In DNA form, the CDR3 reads TGTGCCAGCAGCGCCTCAGGACAGCGCTCTTTCAATGAGCAGTTCTTC. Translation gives CASSASGQRSFNEQFF.